Below, 15 T cell receptor beta chains from the same sample are listed, as sequenced in a study of CD8 T cells in Susac syndrome. Reverse transcription used roughly 0.45 to 1 ug RNA and random hexamers. TCRdb redid the calling of the immunoSEQ multiplex PCR reads with MiXCR, one entry per CDR3 protein. The repertoire holds roughly 140,000 distinct CDR3 sequences, roughly 94% seen once, with 0.2% to 0.25% in the top ten. Sample: CD8+ T cells from PBMCs. These receptors were taken from a human donor with multiple sclerosis.

The genes are TRBV27 and TRBJ2-5; TRBD2 agrees at 7 bases. Germline V lookup: CDR1 MNHEY, CDR2 SMNVEV (reference sequence). The CDR3 totals 16 residues. The trim removed 3 bases at V and 7 bases at J, leaving 14 bases unmatched. The CDR3 loop is CASSFREGTLARTQYF. The CDR3 bases are TGTGCCAGCAGTTTTAGGGAGGGGACGCTAGCGCGGACCCAGTACTTC.

This chain uses TRBV3-1 with TRBJ2-7, with TRBD1 matching 10 bases. With 6 bases clipped from V and 6 bases from J, the junction kept 11 bases outside the gene matches. This CDR3 contains 15 residues. The germline V gene has CDR1 LGHDT and CDR2 YNNKEL (reference sequence). The CDR3 sequence is CASSQTGQGRLEQYF. In DNA, the CDR3 is TGTGCCAGCAGTCAAACGGGACAGGGGAGACTCGAGCAGTACTTC.

CDR3 amino acids: CATSRGDEQYF. DNA for the CDR3: TGTGCCACCAGCAGGGGGGATGAGCAGTACTTC. The chain couples TRBV15 to TRBJ2-7; D may correspond to TRBD1 or TRBD2 (5 bases each). The germline CDR1 and CDR2 sequences are LNHNV and YYDKDF (reference sequence). The CDR3 totals 11 residues. Trimming removed 3 bases at V and 7 bases at J, with 7 bases between.

This chain uses TRBV4-1 with TRBJ2-2; 11 bases fit TRBD2. V lost 4 bases and J lost 4; bases outside the gene matches: 5. The germline gives CDR1 MGHRA, CDR2 YSYEKL. CDR3 length equals 16 residues. The CDR3 reads CASSPLAGGTTGELFF. For the CDR3, the DNA is TGCGCCAGCAGCCCTCTAGCGGGGGGAACCACCGGGGAGCTGTTTTTT.

This chain connects TRBV27 to TRBJ2-1; TRBD2 agrees at 8 bases. The CDR3 covers 15 residues. V shed 7 bases, J shed 4 bases, and the junction held 9 bases outside the gene matches. Germline CDR1 and CDR2: MNHEY and SMNVEV (reference sequence). CDR3 in DNA: TGTGCCAGCAACGTAGGCAGCGGGGGATACAATGAGCAGTTCTTC. This translates into CASNVGSGGYNEQFF.

The J gene is TRBJ2-7, the V gene TRBV7-9; either TRBD1 or TRBD2 may fit D (5 bases each). CDR3 size: 15 residues. The V gene lost 5 bases and the J gene lost 1 base, with 15 bases spanning the gap. Germline lookup yields CDR1 SEHNR and CDR2 FQNEAQ (reference sequence). The CDR3 region has the DNA TGTGCCAGCAGCCCCAGGGAGAAAGGTTCCTACGAGCAGTACTTC. Encoded protein: CASSPREKGSYEQYF. Looking up the rest from reference TRBV7-9 and TRBJ2-7 gives the full variable domain: DTGVSQNPRHKITKRGQNVTFRCDPISEHNRLYWYRQTLGQGPEFLTYFQNEAQLEKSRLLSDRFSAERPKGSFSTLEIQRTEQGDSAMYLCASSPREKGSYEQYFGPGTRLTVT.

V and J are TRBV20-1 and TRBJ1-2, with unresolved D. The V and J ends lost 0 bases and 6 bases respectively, with 5 bases between them. Germline CDR1 is DFQATT and CDR2 is SNEGSKA (reference sequence). This CDR3 comprises 11 residues. CDR3 protein: CSARERDGYTF. The CDR3 DNA reads TGCAGTGCTAGAGAGAGAGATGGCTACACCTTC.

This chain uses TRBV25-1 with TRBJ1-2, with 10 bases aligning to TRBD1. Germline-derived CDR1 and CDR2 are MGHDK and SYGVNS. The CDR3 spans 17 residues. Trimming took 2 bases from V and 3 from J; bases not matched to a gene: 9. The CDR3, as DNA: TGTGCCAGCAGTGAACCGGGACAGGGGACGGAGGACTATGGCTACACCTTC. Translation gives CASSEPGQGTEDYGYTF.

This clonotype was counted a single time. The CDR3 nucleotides read TGTGCCAGCAGCTTTAAGGGGTCCTATGGCTACACCTTC. Protein sequence: CASSFKGSYGYTF. The chain has TRBV5-4 and TRBJ1-2, with D perhaps matching TRBD1 (5 bases). Germline V CDR1 and CDR2: SGHNT, YYREEE (reference sequence). The CDR3 covers 13 residues. V was trimmed by 2 bases and J by 4 bases, leaving 9 bases between them.

V is TRBV9 and J is TRBJ1-6, with 9 bases that match TRBD1. With V trimmed by 3 bases and J by 9 bases, 4 bases remained unmatched. The CDR3 is made up of 14 amino acids. The germline gives CDR1 SGDLS, CDR2 YYNGEE. The CDR3, as DNA: TGTGCCAGCAGCGCGACAGGGGGTAGTTCACCCCTCCACTTT. It yields the protein CASSATGGSSPLHF.

The chain employs TRBV20-1 and TRBJ2-7; tentative D call: TRBD1 (6 bases). The CDR3 covers 14 residues. Trimming took 4 bases from V and 0 from J, leaving 13 bases between them. CDR1 and CDR2 (germline): DFQATT, SNEGSKA (reference sequence). The CDR3 nucleotides are TGCAGTGCTATTGACAGGACGAGCTCCTACGAGCAGTACTTC. Translated: CSAIDRTSSYEQYF.

The J gene is TRBJ1-2, the V gene TRBV20-1; weak D call: TRBD1 (6 bases). The V end was cut by 4 bases, the J end by 0 bases, with 12 bases between. Germline lookup yields CDR1 DFQATT and CDR2 SNEGSKA (reference sequence). CDR3 length equals 14 residues. CDR3 residues: CSATRTASNYGYTF. The CDR3 DNA follows: TGCAGTGCTACTCGGACAGCCTCTAACTATGGCTACACCTTC.

The chain carries TRBV27 and TRBJ2-1, with no clear D. Germline V gene data show CDR1 as MNHEY and CDR2 as SMNVEV (reference sequence). V lost 6 bases and J lost 2, with 8 bases in between. The CDR3 has 13 amino acids. CDR3 in amino acids: CASSGVAYNEQFF. DNA of the CDR3: TGTGCCAGCAGCGGTGTGGCCTACAATGAGCAGTTCTTC.

The gene calls are TRBV7-9 and TRBJ2-1; D may correspond to TRBD1 or TRBD2 (5 bases each). Germline V lookup: CDR1 SEHNR, CDR2 FQNEAQ (reference sequence). V shed 5 bases and J shed 4 bases, with 15 bases lying between them. The CDR3 has 15 residues. The CDR3 DNA follows: TGTGCCAGCAGCCCTGGAGAGGGGCGGTACAATGAGCAGTTCTTC. Translated, it gives CASSPGEGRYNEQFF.

This clonotype is a singleton in its sample. The chain uses TRBV27 and TRBJ1-1, with 10 bases identical to TRBD1. The germline gives CDR1 MNHEY, CDR2 SMNVEV (reference sequence). Trimming at V came to 6 bases and at J to 2 bases, leaving 3 bases not matched to a gene. The CDR3 is 14 residues long. The CDR3 region is CASRPTGGNTEAFF. The CDR3 DNA reads TGTGCCAGCAGGCCGACAGGGGGCAACACTGAAGCTTTCTTT.